The clone carrying this T cell receptor (beta chain) has a handful of counts. Its antigen is unknown. The sample belongs to a study of T cells in Graves' hyperthyroidism and ophthalmopathy. The germline gives CDR1 ENHRY, CDR2 SYGVKD. V lost 0 bases to trimming and J lost 5 bases, with 10 bases between them. CDR3 length: 14 amino acids. From RNA transcripts, TCR beta CDR3 regions were amplified. TCR CDR3 underwent first-round RT-PCR with the HTBI primer set. TCRdb re-called the multiplex PCR reads with MiXCR, one entry per CDR3 protein. The sample yields around 370,000 distinct CDR3 sequences, roughly 18% seen once. The study, taken as a whole, reports: Clonotypes that were expanded in thyroid above 0.001 mostly appeared in blood too.

The sequence was collected from a man aged 18 to 29 with Graves' ophthalmopathy. The specimen sequenced was blood. This chain joins TRBV10-3 and TRBJ2-5; D possibly corresponds to TRBD2 (6 bases). The CDR3 is CAISESEGTETQYF. CDR3 DNA: TGTGCCATCAGTGAGTCCGAGGGGACTGAGACCCAGTACTTC.